The 8 T cell receptor beta chains below were found in one sample sequenced in a study of T cell responses to AZD1222 COVID-19 vaccine. Generated by immunoSEQ multiplex PCR, the TCRdb table keeps only in-frame clones and is missing some. Of more than 95,000 clones detected, approximately 90% appear once; the ten largest clones hold less than 9.5%. The starting material was peripheral blood, obtained on day 0 of AZD1222 vaccination. The source is an adult in good health.

V and J are TRBV12-3 or TRBV12-4 and TRBJ1-6; TRBD1 matches 11 bases. The CDR3 contains 12 residues. J gave up 15 bases and V 6 bases, and 4 bases lay outside the gene matches. The CDR3 loop reads CASRPDRGLLHF. The CDR3 DNA is TGTGCCAGCAGACCGGACAGGGGGCTCCTCCACTTT.

This clone was picked up one time. V and J are TRBV5-1 and TRBJ2-5; 10 bases match TRBD2. CDR1 and CDR2 from the germline V gene are SGHRS and YFSETQ. J lost 4 bases, V lost 4 bases, and 10 bases had no gene match. This CDR3 is built from 16 residues. CDR3 nucleotides: TGCGCCAGCAGCATGAGAGCGGGAGGGCCGGGAGAGACCCAGTACTTC. Amino acid sequence: CASSMRAGGPGETQYF.

This clone was observed a single time. The V call is TRBV7-6, the J call TRBJ2-7, with D tentatively TRBD2 (7 bases). This CDR3 has 15 residues. V lost 6 bases to trimming and J lost 4 bases, with 19 bases between them. Germline values: CDR1 SGHVS, CDR2 FNYEAQ. The CDR3 region has the DNA TGTGCCAGCAGTCCCGGAGGGGGGGGAAAGTACGAGCAGTACTTC. Amino acid sequence: CASSPGGGGKYEQYF. Combining the CDR3 with reference TRBV7-6 and TRBJ2-7 gives the whole variable domain GAGVSQSPRYKVTKRGQDVALRCDPISGHVSLYWYRQALGQGPEFLTYFNYEAQQDKSGLPNDRFSAERPEGSISTLTIQRTEQRDSAMYRCASSPGGGGKYEQYFGPGTRLTVT.

This rearrangement joins TRBV7-2 to TRBJ1-4, with D unclear. The ends were cut back, 1 base at V and 8 bases at J, with 11 bases in the middle. Germline V lookup: CDR1 SGHTA, CDR2 FQGNSA. The length of the CDR3 is 14 residues. As DNA, the CDR3 is TGTGCCAGCAGCTTAGGCGGAAACTTAGAAAAACTGTTTTTT. Translation gives CASSLGGNLEKLFF.

The chain couples TRBV2 to TRBJ1-1, with D perhaps TRBD1 (6 bases). CDR3 length: 14 residues. Trimming removed 6 bases from V and 0 bases from J, with 11 bases in between. CDR1 is SNHLY and CDR2 is FYNNEI in the germline V gene. CDR3 bases: TGTGCCAGCAGCCGGGGGGCACTGAACACTGAAGCTTTCTTT. Amino acids: CASSRGALNTEAFF.

Notes on this clone: This specimen includes other DNA sequences encoding the same CDR3. The V gene is TRBV28, the J gene TRBJ1-2; D not resolved. CDR1 MDHEN and CDR2 SYDVKM come from the germline V gene. The length of the CDR3 is 12 residues. V lost 2 bases, J lost 4 bases, and 5 bases lay in between. The CDR3 sequence is CASSLKGYGYTF. In DNA, the CDR3 is TGTGCCAGCAGTTTAAAGGGCTATGGCTACACCTTC.

The V gene is TRBV15, the J gene TRBJ2-7; the match to TRBD2 covers 8 bases. The CDR3 is made up of 15 amino acids. Germline CDR1 reads LNHNV; CDR2 reads YYDKDF (reference sequence). With V trimmed by 2 bases and J by 2 bases, 5 bases remained unmatched. CDR3 loop: CATSRPSSGAYEQYF. The CDR3 DNA sequence: TGTGCCACCAGCAGACCAAGTAGCGGGGCCTACGAGCAGTACTTC. The full variable domain, with the rest looked up from reference TRBV15 and TRBJ2-7, is DAMVIQNPRYQVTQFGKPVTLSCSQTLNHNVMYWYQQKSSQAPKLLFHYYDKDFNNEADTPDNFQSRRPNTSFCFLDIRSPGLGDTAMYLCATSRPSSGAYEQYFGPGTRLTVT.

The chain has TRBV28 and TRBJ2-6; no clear D. In germline, CDR1 is MDHEN, CDR2 SYDVKM. This CDR3 contains 16 residues. Trimming stripped 3 bases from V and 0 bases from J, with 9 bases between. In nucleotides, the CDR3 is TGTGCCAGCAGTTTCCACTGGGGCTCTGGGGCCAACGTCCTGACTTTC. It is translated as CASSFHWGSGANVLTF.